This record concerns one TCR beta chain sequence. The data stem from a study of blood T cell repertoires in COVID-19. Cohorts were assigned according to the clinical history that participants reported. Recovered Cohort 3 donors showed two negative PCRs, clearance, or symptom resolution. Using immunoSEQ multiplex PCR, the repertoire was profiled, and TCRdb retains in-frame clones only, with some absent. Among fewer than 400,000 clones, over 85% were seen once, and the ten largest hold 1.7%. The specimen sequenced was PBMCs or T cells enriched from blood (not recorded which). The clonotype originates from a woman aged 30 to 39 who had recovered from COVID-19.

This chain's CDR3 is CASSEVGARRTEAFF. Here the CDR3 DNA reads TGTGCCAGCAGTGAGGTGGGGGCGCGGAGAACTGAAGCTTTCTTT. The chain couples TRBV2 to TRBJ1-1, with D possibly being TRBD1 (6 bases). CDR3 size: 15 residues. V was shortened by 3 bases and J by 5 bases, with 16 bases between the two germline ends. CDR1 and CDR2 from the germline V gene are SNHLY and FYNNEI.